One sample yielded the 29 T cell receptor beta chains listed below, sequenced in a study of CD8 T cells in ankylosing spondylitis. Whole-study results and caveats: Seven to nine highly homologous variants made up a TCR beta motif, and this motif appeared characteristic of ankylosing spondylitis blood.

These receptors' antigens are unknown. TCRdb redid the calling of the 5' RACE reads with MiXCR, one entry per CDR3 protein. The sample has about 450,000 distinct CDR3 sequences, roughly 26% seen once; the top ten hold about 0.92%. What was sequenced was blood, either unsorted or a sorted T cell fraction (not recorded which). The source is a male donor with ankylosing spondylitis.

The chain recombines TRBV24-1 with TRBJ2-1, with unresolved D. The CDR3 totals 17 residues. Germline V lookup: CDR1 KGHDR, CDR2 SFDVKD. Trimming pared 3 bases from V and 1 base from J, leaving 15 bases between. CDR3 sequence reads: CATSDTHSRVSYNEQFF. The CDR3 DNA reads TGTGCCACCAGTGATACACACAGTAGGGTGTCCTACAATGAGCAGTTCTTC.

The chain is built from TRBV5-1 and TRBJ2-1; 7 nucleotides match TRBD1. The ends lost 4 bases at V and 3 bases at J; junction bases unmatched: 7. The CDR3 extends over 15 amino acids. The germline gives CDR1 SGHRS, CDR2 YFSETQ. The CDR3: CASSQWTGRYNEQFF. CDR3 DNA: TGCGCCAGCAGCCAATGGACAGGTCGCTACAATGAGCAGTTCTTC.

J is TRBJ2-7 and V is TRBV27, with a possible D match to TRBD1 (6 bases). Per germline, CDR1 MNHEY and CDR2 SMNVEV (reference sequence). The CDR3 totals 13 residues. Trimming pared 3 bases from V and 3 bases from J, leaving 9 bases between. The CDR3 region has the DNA TGTGCCAGCAGTTTTAGGGGGAACTACGAGCAGTACGTC. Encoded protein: CASSFRGNYEQYV.

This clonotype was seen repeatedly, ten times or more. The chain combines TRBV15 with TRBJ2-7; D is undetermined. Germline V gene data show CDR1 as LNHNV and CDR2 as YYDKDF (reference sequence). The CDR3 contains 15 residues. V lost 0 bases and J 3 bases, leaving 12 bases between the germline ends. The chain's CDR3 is CATSRDFGANYEQYF. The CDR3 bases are TGTGCCACCAGCAGAGATTTCGGTGCAAACTACGAGCAGTACTTC.

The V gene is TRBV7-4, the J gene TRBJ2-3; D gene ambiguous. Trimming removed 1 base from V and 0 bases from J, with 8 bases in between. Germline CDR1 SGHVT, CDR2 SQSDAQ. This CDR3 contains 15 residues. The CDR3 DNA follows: TGTGCCAGCAGCTTAGAAGGGTGTAGCACAGATACGCAGTATTTT. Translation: CASSLEGCSTDTQYF.

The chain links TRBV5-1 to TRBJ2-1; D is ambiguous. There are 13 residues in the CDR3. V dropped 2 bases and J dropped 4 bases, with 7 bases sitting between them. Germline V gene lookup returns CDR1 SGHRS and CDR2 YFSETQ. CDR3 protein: CASSFDGYNEQFF. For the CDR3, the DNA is TGCGCCAGCAGCTTCGACGGGTACAATGAGCAGTTCTTC.

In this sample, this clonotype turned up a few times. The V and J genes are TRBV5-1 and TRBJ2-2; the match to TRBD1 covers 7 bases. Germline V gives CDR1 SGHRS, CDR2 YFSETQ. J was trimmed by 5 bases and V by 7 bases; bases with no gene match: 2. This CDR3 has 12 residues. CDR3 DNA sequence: TGCGCCAGCCCACAGGGGACCGGGGAGCTGTTTTTT. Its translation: CASPQGTGELFF. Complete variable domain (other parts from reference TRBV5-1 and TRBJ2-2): KAGVTQTPRYLIKTRGQQVTLSCSPISGHRSVSWYQQTPGQGLQFLFEYFSETQRNKGNFPGRFSGRQFSNSRSEMNVSTLELGDSALYLCASPQGTGELFFGEGSRLTVL.

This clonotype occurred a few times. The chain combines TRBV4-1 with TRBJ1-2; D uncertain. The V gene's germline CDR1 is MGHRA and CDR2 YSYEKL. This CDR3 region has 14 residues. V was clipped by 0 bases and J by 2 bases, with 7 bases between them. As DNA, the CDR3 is TGCGCCAGCAGCCAAGAGGGAAAAAACTATGGCTACACCTTC. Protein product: CASSQEGKNYGYTF.

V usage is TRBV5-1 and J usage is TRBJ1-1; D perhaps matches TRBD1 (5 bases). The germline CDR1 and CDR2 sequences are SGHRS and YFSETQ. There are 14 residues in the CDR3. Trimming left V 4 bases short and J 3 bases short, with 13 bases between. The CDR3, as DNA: TGCGCCAGCAGCAGGGGAACGGCGGACACTGAAGCTTTCTTT. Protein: CASSRGTADTEAFF.

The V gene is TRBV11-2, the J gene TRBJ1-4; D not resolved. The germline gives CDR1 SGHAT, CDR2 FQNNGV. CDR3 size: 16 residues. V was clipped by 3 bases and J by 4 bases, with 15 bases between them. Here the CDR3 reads CASSFTRAGFNEKLFF. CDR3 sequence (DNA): TGTGCCAGCAGCTTCACCCGCGCGGGGTTTAATGAAAAACTGTTTTTT.

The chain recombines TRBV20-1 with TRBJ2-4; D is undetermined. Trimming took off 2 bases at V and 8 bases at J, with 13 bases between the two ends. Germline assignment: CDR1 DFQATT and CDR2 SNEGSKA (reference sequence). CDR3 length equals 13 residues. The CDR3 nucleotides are TGCAGTGCTAGACTCCCATCTGGAGACATTCAGTACTTC. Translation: CSARLPSGDIQYF.

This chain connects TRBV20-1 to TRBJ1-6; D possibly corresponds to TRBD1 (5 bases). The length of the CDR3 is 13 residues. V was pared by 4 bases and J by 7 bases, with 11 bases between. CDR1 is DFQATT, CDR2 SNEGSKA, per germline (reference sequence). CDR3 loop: CSAIPGGNSPLHF. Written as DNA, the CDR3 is TGCAGTGCTATACCCGGGGGAAATTCACCCCTCCACTTT.

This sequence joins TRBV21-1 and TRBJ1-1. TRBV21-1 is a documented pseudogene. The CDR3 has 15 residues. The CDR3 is CASSKGEIKDSEAFF. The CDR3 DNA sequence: TGTGCCAGCAGCAAAGGGGAAATTAAGGACAGTGAAGCTTTCTTT.

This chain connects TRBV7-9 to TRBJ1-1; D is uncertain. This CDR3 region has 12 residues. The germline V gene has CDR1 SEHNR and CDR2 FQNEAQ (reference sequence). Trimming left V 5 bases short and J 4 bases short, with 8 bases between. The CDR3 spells CASSLGFTEAFF. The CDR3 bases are TGTGCCAGCAGCCTGGGGTTCACTGAAGCTTTCTTT.

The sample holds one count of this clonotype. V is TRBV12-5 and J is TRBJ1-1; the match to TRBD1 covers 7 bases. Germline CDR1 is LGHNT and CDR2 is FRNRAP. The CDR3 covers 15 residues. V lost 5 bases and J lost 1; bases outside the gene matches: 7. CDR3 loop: CASGIRDRENTEAFF. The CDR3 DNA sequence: TGTGCTAGTGGTATACGAGACAGGGAGAACACTGAAGCTTTCTTT.

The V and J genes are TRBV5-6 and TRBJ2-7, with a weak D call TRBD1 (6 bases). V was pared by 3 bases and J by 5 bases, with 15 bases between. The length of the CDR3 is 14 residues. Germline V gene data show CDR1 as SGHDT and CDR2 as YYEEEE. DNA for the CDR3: TGTGCCAGCAGCTGGGGGCACTATTCCCACGAGCAGTACGTC. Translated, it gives CASSWGHYSHEQYV.

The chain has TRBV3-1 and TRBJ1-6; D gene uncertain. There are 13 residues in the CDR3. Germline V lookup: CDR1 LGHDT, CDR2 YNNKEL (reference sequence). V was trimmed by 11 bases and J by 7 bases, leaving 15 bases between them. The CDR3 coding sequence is TGTGCCGTCTCGAGAGGGTACAATTCACCCCTCCACTTT. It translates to CAVSRGYNSPLHF.

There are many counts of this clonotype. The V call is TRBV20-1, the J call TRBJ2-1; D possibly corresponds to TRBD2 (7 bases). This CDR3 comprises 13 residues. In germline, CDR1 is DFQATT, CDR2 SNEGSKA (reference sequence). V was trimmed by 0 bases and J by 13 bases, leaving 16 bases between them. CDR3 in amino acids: CSARDRGGLVQFF. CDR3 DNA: TGCAGTGCTAGAGATAGGGGGGGCCTCGTCCAGTTCTTC.

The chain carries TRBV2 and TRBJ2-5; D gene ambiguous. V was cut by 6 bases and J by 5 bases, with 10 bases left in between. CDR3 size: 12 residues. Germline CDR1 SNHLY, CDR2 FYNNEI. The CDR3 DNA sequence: TGTGCCAGCAGGAGAATTGTCGAGACCCAGTACTTC. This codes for CASRRIVETQYF.

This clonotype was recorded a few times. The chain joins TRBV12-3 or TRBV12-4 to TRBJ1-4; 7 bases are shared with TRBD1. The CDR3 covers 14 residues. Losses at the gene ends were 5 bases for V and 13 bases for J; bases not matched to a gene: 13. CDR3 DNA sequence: TGTGCCAGCAGTCCCCAGGGGGTCCCCCTGGGACTGTTTTTT. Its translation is CASSPQGVPLGLFF.

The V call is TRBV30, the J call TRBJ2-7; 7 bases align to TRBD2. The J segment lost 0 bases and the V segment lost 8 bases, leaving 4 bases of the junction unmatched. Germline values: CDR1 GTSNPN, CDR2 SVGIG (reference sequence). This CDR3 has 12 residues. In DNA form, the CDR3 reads TGTGCCGGGGGGGATAGCTCCTACGAGCAGTACTTC. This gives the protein CAGGDSSYEQYF.

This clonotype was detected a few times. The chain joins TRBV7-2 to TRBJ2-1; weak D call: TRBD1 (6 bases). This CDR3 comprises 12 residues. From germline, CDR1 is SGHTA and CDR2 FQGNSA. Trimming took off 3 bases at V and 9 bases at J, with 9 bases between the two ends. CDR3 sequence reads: CASSFNRAEQFF. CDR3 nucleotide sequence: TGTGCCAGCAGCTTTAACAGGGCTGAGCAGTTCTTC.

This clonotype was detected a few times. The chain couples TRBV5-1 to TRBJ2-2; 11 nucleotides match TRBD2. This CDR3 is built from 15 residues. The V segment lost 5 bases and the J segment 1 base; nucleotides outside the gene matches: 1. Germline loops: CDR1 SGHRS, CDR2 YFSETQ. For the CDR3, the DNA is TGCGCCAGCAGAGGACTAGCGGGGAACACCGGGGAGCTGTTTTTT. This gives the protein CASRGLAGNTGELFF.

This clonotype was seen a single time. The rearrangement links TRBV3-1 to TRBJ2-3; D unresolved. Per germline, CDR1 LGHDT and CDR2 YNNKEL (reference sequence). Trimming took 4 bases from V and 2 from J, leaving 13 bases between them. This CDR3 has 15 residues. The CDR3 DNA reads TGTGCCAGCAGCCGACCGGACGGAACCACAGATACGCAGTATTTT. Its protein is CASSRPDGTTDTQYF.

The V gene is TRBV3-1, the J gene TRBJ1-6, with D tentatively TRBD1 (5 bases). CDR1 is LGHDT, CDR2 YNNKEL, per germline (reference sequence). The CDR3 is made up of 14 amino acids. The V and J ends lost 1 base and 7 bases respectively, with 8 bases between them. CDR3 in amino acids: CASSQGHRNSPLHF. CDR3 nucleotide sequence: TGTGCCAGCAGCCAAGGCCACAGGAATTCACCCCTCCACTTT. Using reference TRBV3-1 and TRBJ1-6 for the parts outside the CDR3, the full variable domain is DTAVSQTPKYLVTQMGNDKSIKCEQNLGHDTMYWYKQDSKKFLKIMFSYNNKELIINETVPNRFSPKSPDKAHLNLHINSLELGDSAVYFCASSQGHRNSPLHFGNGTRLTVT.

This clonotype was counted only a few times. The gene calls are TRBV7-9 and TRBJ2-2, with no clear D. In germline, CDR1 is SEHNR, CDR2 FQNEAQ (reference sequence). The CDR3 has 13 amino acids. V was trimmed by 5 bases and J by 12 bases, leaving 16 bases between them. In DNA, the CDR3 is TGTGCCAGCAGCCCACCCGGGTTAAAGAAGCTGTTTTTT. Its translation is CASSPPGLKKLFF.

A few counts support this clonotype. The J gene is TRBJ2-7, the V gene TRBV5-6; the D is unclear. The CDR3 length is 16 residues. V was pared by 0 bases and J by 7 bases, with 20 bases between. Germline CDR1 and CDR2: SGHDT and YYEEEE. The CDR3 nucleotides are TGTGCCAGCAGCTTGGTGGGTCTGTCTAGATCTCGGGAGCAGTACGTC. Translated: CASSLVGLSRSREQYV.

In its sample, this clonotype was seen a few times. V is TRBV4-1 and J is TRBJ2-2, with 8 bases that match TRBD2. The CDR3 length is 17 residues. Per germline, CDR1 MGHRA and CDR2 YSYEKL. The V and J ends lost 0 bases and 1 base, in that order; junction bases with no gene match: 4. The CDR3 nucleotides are TGCGCCAGCAGCCAAGATCCCCTAGCGGGGAACACCGGGGAGCTGTTTTTT. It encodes CASSQDPLAGNTGELFF.

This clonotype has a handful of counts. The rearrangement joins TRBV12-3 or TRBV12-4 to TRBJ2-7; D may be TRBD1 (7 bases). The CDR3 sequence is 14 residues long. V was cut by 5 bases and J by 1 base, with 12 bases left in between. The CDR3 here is CASSKGGQSYEQYF. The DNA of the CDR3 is TGTGCCAGCAGTAAGGGGGGACAGTCCTACGAGCAGTACTTC.